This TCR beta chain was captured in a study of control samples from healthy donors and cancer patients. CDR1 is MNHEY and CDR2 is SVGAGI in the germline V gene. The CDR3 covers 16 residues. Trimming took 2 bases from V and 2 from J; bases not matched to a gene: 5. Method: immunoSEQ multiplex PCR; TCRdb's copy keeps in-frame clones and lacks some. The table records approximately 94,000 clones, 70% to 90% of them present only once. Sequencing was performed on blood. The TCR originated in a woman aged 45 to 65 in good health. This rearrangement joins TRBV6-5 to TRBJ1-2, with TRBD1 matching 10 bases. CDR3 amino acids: CASSYQGQGYNYGYTF. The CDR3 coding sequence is TGTGCCAGCAGTTACCAGGGACAGGGGTACAACTATGGCTACACCTTC.